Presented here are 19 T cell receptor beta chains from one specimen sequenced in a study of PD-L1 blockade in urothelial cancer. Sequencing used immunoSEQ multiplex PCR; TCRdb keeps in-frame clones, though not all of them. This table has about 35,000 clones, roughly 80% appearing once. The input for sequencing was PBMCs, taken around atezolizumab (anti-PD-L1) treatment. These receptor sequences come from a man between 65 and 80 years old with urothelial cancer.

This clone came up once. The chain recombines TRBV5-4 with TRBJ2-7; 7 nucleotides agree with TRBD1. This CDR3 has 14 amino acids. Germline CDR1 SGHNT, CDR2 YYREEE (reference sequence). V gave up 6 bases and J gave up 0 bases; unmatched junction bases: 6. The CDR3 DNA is TGTGCCAGCACTGAGACAGGGTCCTCCTACGAGCAGTACTTC. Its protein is CASTETGSSYEQYF.

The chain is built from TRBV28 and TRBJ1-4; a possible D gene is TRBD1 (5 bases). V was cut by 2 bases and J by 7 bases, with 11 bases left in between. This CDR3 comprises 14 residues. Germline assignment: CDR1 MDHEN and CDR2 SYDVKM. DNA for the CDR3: TGTGCCAGCAGTTTAGCGGGGGGGGGTGAAAAACTGTTTTTT. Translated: CASSLAGGGEKLFF.

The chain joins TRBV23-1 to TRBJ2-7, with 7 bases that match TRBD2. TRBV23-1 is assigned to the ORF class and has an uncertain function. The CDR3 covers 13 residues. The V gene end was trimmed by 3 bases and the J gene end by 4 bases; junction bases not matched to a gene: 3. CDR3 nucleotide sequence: TGCGCCAGCAGTCACCTAGCGGAATACGAGCAGTACTTC. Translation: CASSHLAEYEQYF.

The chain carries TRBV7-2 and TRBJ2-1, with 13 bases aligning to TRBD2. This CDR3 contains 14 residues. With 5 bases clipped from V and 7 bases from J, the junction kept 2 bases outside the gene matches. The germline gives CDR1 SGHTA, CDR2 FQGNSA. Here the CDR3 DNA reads TGTGCCAGCAGCACGGGACTAGCGGGAAATGAGCAGTTCTTC. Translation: CASSTGLAGNEQFF.

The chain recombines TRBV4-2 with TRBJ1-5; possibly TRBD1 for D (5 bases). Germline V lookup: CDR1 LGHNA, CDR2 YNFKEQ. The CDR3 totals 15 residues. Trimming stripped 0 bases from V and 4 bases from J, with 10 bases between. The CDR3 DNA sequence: TGTGCCAGCAGCCAAGAAAGGGGTTTGAATCAGCCCCAGCATTTT. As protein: CASSQERGLNQPQHF.

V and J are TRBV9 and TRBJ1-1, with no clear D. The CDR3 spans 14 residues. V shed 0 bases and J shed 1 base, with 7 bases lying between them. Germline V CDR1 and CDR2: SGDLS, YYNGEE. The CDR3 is CASSVGGRNTEAFF. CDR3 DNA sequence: TGTGCCAGCAGCGTAGGAGGGCGGAACACTGAAGCTTTCTTT.

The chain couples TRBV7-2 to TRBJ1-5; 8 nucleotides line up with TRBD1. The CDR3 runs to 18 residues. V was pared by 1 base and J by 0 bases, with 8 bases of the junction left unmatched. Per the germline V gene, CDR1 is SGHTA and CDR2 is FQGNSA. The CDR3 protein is CASSLGGQGRYSNQPQHF. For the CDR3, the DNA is TGTGCCAGCAGCTTAGGCGGACAGGGTCGATATAGCAATCAGCCCCAGCATTTT.

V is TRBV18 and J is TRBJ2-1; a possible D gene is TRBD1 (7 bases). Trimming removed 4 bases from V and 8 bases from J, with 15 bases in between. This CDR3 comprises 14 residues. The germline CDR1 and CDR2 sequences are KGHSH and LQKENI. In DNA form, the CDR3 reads TGTGCCAGCTCACTTCTAGGGGGCGGGGATGAGCAGTTCTTC. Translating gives CASSLLGGGDEQFF.

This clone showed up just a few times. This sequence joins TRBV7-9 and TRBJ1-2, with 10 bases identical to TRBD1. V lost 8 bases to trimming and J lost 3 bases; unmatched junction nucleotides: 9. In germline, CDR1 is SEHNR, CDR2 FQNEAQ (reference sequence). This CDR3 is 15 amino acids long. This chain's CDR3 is CASGRTGGSDYGYTF. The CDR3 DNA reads TGTGCCAGCGGGAGGACAGGGGGGAGCGACTATGGCTACACCTTC.

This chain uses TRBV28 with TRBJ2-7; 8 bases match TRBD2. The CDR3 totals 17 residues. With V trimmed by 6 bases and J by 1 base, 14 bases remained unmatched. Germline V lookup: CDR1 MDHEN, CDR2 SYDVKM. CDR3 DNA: TGTGCCAGCAGGATAGGGGGGGCTAGCGGGCAGTCCTACGAGCAGTACTTC. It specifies CASRIGGASGQSYEQYF.

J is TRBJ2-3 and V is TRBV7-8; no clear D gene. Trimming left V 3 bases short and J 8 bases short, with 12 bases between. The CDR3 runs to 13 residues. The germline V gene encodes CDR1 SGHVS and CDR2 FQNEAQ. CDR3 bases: TGTGCCAGCAGCTTGCGAGAGCCTCCTACGCAGTATTTT. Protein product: CASSLREPPTQYF.

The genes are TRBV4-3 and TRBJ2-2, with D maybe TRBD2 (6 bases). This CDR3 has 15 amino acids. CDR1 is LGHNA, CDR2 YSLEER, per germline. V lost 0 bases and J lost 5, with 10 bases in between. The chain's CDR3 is CASSQDLGGTGELFF. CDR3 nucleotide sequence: TGCGCCAGCAGCCAAGACCTCGGGGGAACCGGGGAGCTGTTTTTT.

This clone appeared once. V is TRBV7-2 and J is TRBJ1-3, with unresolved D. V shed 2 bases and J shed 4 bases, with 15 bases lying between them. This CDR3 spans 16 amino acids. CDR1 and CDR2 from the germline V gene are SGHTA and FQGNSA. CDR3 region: CASSLSSAGPGNTIYF. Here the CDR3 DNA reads TGTGCCAGCAGCTTATCATCCGCGGGTCCCGGAAACACCATATATTTT.

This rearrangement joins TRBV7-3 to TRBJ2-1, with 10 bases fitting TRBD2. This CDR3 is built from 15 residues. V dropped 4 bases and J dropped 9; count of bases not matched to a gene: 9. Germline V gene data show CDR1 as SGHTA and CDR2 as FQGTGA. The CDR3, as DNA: TGTGCCAGCAGCTCAATCGGGACTAGCGCGGGTGAGCAGTTCTTC. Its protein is CASSSIGTSAGEQFF.

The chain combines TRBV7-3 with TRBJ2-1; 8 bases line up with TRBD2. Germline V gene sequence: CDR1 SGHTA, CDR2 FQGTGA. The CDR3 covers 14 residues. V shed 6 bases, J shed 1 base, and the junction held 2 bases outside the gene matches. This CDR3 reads CASRGTSSYNEQFF. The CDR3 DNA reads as TGTGCCAGCAGGGGGACTAGTTCCTACAATGAGCAGTTCTTC.

The CDR3 DNA is TGTGCCAGCAGCTTAGACGGGGGCACAGATACGCAGTATTTT. Its protein product is CASSLDGGTDTQYF. The chain couples TRBV7-2 to TRBJ2-3; D is perhaps TRBD2 (5 bases). The CDR3 has 14 amino acids. The V and J ends lost 1 base and 1 base respectively, with 6 bases between them. Germline values: CDR1 SGHTA, CDR2 FQGNSA.

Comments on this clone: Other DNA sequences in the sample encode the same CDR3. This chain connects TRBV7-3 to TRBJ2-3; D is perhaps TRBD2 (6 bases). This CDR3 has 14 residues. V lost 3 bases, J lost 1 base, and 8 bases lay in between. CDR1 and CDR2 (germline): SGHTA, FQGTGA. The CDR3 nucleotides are TGTGCCAGCAGCTTTGGCGGGGGCACAGATACGCAGTATTTT. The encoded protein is CASSFGGGTDTQYF.

CDR3 in amino acids: CASSSGQGAGNRETQYF. The CDR3 coding sequence is TGTGCCAGCAGCAGCGGACAGGGGGCGGGGAATCGAGAGACCCAGTACTTC. This sequence joins TRBV7-2 and TRBJ2-5; TRBD1 agrees at 11 bases. From germline, CDR1 is SGHTA and CDR2 FQGNSA. J gave up 4 bases and V 5 bases, and 12 bases lay outside the gene matches. The CDR3 has 17 amino acids.

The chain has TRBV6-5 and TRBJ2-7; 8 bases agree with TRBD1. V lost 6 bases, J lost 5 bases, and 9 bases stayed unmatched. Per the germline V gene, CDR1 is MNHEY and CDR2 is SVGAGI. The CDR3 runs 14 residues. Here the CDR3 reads CASRTAGGPHEQYF. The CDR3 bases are TGTGCCAGCAGGACAGCAGGGGGCCCCCACGAGCAGTACTTC.